Following are 2 T cell receptor beta chains from one sample sequenced in a study of OX40 agonist ivuxolimab in advanced cancers. Using immunoSEQ multiplex PCR, the repertoire was profiled, and TCRdb retains in-frame clones only, with some absent. The sample has roughly 75,000 clones, roughly 86% seen once. The input for sequencing was CD4+ or CD8+ T cells sorted from blood, taken in a trial of the OX40 agonist ivuxolimab. The receptors originated from an adult with an advanced solid tumor such as melanoma, head and neck, liver or kidney cancer.

The V gene is TRBV6-1, the J gene TRBJ2-2, with 10 bases aligning to TRBD2. V dropped 7 bases and J dropped 4; count of bases not matched to a gene: 6. Germline V gives CDR1 MNHNS, CDR2 SASEGT. The CDR3 loop spans 15 amino acids. The CDR3 protein is CASNSGTSATGELFF. CDR3 nucleotide sequence: TGTGCCAGCAACTCCGGGACTAGCGCCACCGGGGAGCTGTTTTTT.

The V call is TRBV5-4, the J call TRBJ2-1; 8 bases align to TRBD1. Unmatched junction bases numbered 5, after V lost 0 bases and J lost 6 bases. The germline gives CDR1 SGHNT, CDR2 YYREEE (reference sequence). CDR3 size: 15 residues. As DNA, the CDR3 is TGTGCCAGCAGCTTGGCGGGACAGGCGATCAATGAGCAGTTCTTC. It is translated as CASSLAGQAINEQFF.